Reported below is one T cell receptor beta chain. The data stem from a study of regulatory T cells in long-lasting Graves disease. The time point denotes: newly diagnosed GD, antithyroid drugs for less than 3 months. Extracted PBMC RNA gave rise to the TCR library. A volume of about 9 milliliters of peripheral blood was collected in EDTA tubes. The CDR3 consists of 11 residues. V was trimmed by 4 bases and J by 4 bases, leaving 6 bases between them. The germline V gene encodes CDR1 DFQATT and CDR2 SNEGSKA (reference sequence). iRepertoire HTBI primers and Arm-PCR of CDR3 regions built TCR beta libraries. TCRdb reprocessed the multiplex PCR reads via MiXCR and lists one record per CDR3 protein. The sample carries hundreds of thousands of distinct CDR3 sequences, about 16% recorded once. These data also formed part of another study, on T cells in Graves' hyperthyroidism and ophthalmopathy.

This TCR was sampled from a man aged 18 to 35 with Graves disease. The input for sequencing was peripheral blood mononuclear cells (PBMCs), taken at new diagnosis, from a patient treated with antithyroid drugs. This sequence joins TRBV20-1 and TRBJ2-3, with D hard to call. Here the CDR3 DNA reads TGCAGTGCTACAGTGGCAGATACGCAGTATTTT. Its protein product is CSATVADTQYF.